A selection of T cell receptor beta chains follows, all from one sample in a study of cytomegalovirus exposure and HLA in healthy donors. The table came from immunoSEQ multiplex PCR; TCRdb's copy has only in-frame clones and leaves some out. The repertoire has roughly 200,000 clones, just over 75% of them found once; the top ten carry over 0.55%. The sequenced sample was PBMCs. The receptors stem from a man aged 18 to 35 in good health and CMV-seronegative. CDR3s include the opening cysteine and the closing phenylalanine or tryptophan. Each record gives: clone size, J gene, V gene, CDR3 length, CDR3 protein. A row's size may be missing; if present it is once, few, many or a size class.

NA	TRBJ2-7	TRBV7-9	15	CASSLVQGLGYEQYF
NA	TRBJ1-2	TRBV11-2	15	CASSRTGGEGYGYTF
NA	TRBJ1-2	TRBV5-5	17	CASTPFGSSFVNYGYTF
NA	TRBJ2-3	TRBV29-1	14	CSVGLAGAADTQYF
NA	TRBJ2-7	TRBV6-1	15	CASSGRWRVPYEQYF
NA	TRBJ1-2	TRBV19	15	CASSIRQGPNYGYTF
few	TRBJ1-6	TRBV19	16	CASSPLGGTYNSPLHF
NA	TRBJ2-7	TRBV2	15	CASRTGTGINYEQYF
NA	TRBJ2-7	TRBV2	13	CASSVRRNYEQYF
NA	TRBJ1-1	TRBV11-2	17	CASSASVKLGPNTEAFF
NA	TRBJ2-2	TRBV19	13	CASSKDGTGELFF
few	TRBJ2-3	TRBV5-4	18	CASSLDWTSGRAADTQYF
NA	TRBJ2-7	TRBV7-9	12	CASSPGSYEQYF
NA	TRBJ1-1	TRBV6-1	15	CASSTPGRGVTEAFF
NA	TRBJ2-7	TRBV29-1	13	CSAGQGRGYEQYF
NA	TRBJ1-1	TRBV30	15	CAWSYGGHRGTEAFF
NA	TRBJ2-7	TRBV19	17	CASSILASRSKREEQYF
NA	TRBJ2-1	TRBV9	13	CASSKRGFDEQFF
NA	TRBJ2-5	TRBV6-5	15	CASREVGGGEETQYF
NA	TRBJ2-2	TRBV5-1	14	CASRWLAETRELFF
NA	TRBJ1-2	TRBV27	14	CASRGRGMSNGYTF
once	TRBJ2-3	TRBV27	18	CASSLSWVPGLSTDTQYF
NA	TRBJ2-3	TRBV7-8	17	CASSLARLGGRTDTQYF
NA	TRBJ2-5	TRBV14	15	CASSQGLAGVETQYF
NA	TRBJ1-2	TRBV7-6	14	CASSSRDRPYGYTF
NA	TRBJ2-7	TRBV18	14	CASSPAGQIYEQYF
NA	TRBJ2-1	TRBV19	15	CASTPTGGTYNEQFF
NA	TRBJ2-2	TRBV5-1	18	CASSPSRGLAGGSGELFF
NA	TRBJ1-5	TRBV30	13	CAWSTRGDQPQHF
NA	TRBJ2-6	TRBV5-4	17	CASSNRVPFSGANVLTF
NA	TRBJ1-1	TRBV18	14	CASSRQGRRTEAFF
few	TRBJ1-4	TRBV28	15	CASSPARGVKEKLFF
NA	TRBJ1-6	TRBV1	16	CTSSQDKQYNNSPLHF
NA	TRBJ2-1	TRBV7-9	12	CASSFNYNEQFF
NA	TRBJ1-1	TRBV7-3	15	CASSSSGGVNTEAFF
NA	TRBJ1-5	TRBV6-1	16	CASSEIKAGSNQPQHF
NA	TRBJ2-7	TRBV4-2	17	CASSQDLPRGLTYEQYF
NA	TRBJ2-1	TRBV7-2	12	CASSPLRGRQFF
NA	TRBJ2-3	TRBV10-1	15	CASSDPIAGADTQYF
once	TRBJ2-1	TRBV7-9	11	CASSFRNEQFF
NA	TRBJ2-5	TRBV7-3	14	CASSPLAGEETQYF
NA	TRBJ2-5	TRBV15	14	CATSRGTSGETQYF
NA	TRBJ1-2	TRBV7-9	15	CASSLGSQGRRGYTF
NA	TRBJ2-2	TRBV5-1	15	CASSFYGVNTGELFF
NA	TRBJ2-7	TRBV18	16	CASSPAGRQTPYEQYF
few	TRBJ1-5	TRBV19	14	CASNQQGSNQPQHF
few	TRBJ2-2	TRBV5-1	15	CASSLEAANTGELFF
NA	TRBJ2-2	TRBV2	14	CASRKQGAGGELFF
NA	TRBJ1-6	TRBV6-4	15	CASSDTGLRDSPLHF
NA	TRBJ2-7	TRBV18	15	CASSRHLAGGYEQYF
few	NA	TRBV19	15	CASSMRPGQGSEQYF